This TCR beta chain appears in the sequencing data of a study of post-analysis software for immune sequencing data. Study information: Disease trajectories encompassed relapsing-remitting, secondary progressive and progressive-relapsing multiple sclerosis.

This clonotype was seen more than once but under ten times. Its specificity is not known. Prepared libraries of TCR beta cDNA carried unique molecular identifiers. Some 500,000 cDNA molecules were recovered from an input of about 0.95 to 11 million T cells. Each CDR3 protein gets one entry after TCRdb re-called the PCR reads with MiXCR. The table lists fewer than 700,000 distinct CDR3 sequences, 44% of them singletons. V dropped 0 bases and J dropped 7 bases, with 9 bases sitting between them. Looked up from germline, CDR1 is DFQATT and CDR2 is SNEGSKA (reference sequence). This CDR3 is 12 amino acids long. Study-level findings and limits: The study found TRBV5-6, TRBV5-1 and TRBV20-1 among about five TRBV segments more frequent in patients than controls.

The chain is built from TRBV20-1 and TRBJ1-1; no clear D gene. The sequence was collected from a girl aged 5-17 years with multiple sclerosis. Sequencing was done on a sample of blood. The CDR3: CSARDRGIEAFF. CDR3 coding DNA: TGCAGTGCTAGAGACCGCGGAATTGAAGCTTTCTTT.